This T cell receptor (beta chain) is from a study of shared clonotypes between healthy human individuals. In the study overall: Participating donors consisted of a couple of women and a few men aged 18 to 49. Study-level findings and limits: Only blood was sampled; tissue repertoires likely differ.

This CDR3 has 17 amino acids. Trimming removed 6 bases from V and 6 bases from J; junction bases left unmatched: 18. CDR1 and CDR2 (germline): SEHNR, FQNEAQ (reference sequence). Only one count was recorded for this clone. Its target is not known. Investigators spread the genomic DNA of each subset evenly over several immunoSEQ plates. Spread over ten immunoSEQ deep assay plates, unsorted PBMC DNA underwent sequencing. Method: immunoSEQ multiplex PCR; TCRdb's copy keeps in-frame clones and lacks some. This repertoire shows 490,000 or so clones, around 80% found once; its top ten account for more than 10%.

This chain links TRBV7-9 with TRBJ2-3, with 7 bases aligning to TRBD2. The sequenced material came from PBMCs. The clonotype was recovered from a woman aged 40 to 49 in good health. Some clones in this sample may be carry-over from other donors' samples. This chain's CDR3 is CASRANPGGSGMDTQYF. The CDR3, as DNA: TGTGCCAGCAGGGCTAATCCGGGCGGGAGTGGTATGGATACGCAGTATTTT. Combining the CDR3 with reference TRBV7-9 and TRBJ2-3 gives the whole variable domain DTGVSQNPRHKITKRGQNVTFRCDPISEHNRLYWYRQTLGQGPEFLTYFQNEAQLEKSRLLSDRFSAERPKGSFSTLEIQRTEQGDSAMYLCASRANPGGSGMDTQYFGPGTRLTVL.